A selection of T cell receptor beta chains follows, all from one sample in a study of blood T cell repertoires in COVID-19. Profiled with immunoSEQ multiplex PCR; TCRdb holds only in-frame clones, not every one. The sample lists some 110,000 clones, over 70% seen once, with 0.65% to 0.9% in the top ten. The sequencing input was peripheral blood. These receptors were taken from a woman in her seventies with acute or convalescent COVID-19. Each CDR3 is given with its conserved first and last residue. The D gene is left open where the match is weak. Rows may omit the clone size; those that give it use once, few, many or a size class.

cdr3_length j_call d_call clone_size v_call cdr3_nt cdr3_aa
13 TRBJ2-3 TRBD2 NA TRBV6-6 TGTGCCAGCAGTTACGGACTAGCGGGGTCGGAATATTTT CASSYGLAGSEYF
18 TRBJ2-5 TRBD2 NA TRBV23-1 TGCGCCAGCAGTTCCCGGACTAGCGGGAGGGTGTACCAAGAGACCCAGTACTTC CASSSRTSGRVYQETQYF
13 TRBJ1-5 TRBD1 NA TRBV20-1 TGCAGTGCTAGTTCGGACAGGGGGCAGCCCCAGCATTTT CSASSDRGQPQHF
15 TRBJ2-1 TRBD2 once TRBV7-2 TGTGCCAGCAGCTTATTCAGCGGGAGCTACAATGAGCAGTTCTTC CASSLFSGSYNEQFF
13 TRBJ2-1 NA NA TRBV7-2 TGTGCCAGCAGCTTACCTTCCTACAATGAGCAGTTCTTC CASSLPSYNEQFF
14 TRBJ2-2 NA NA TRBV9 TGTGCCAGCAGCGATCACAGGGCCACCGGGGAGCTGTTTTTT CASSDHRATGELFF
13 TRBJ1-1 NA NA TRBV5-1 TGCGCCAGCAGCTTGGGGGCGCAGGATGAAGCTTTCTTT CASSLGAQDEAFF
14 TRBJ1-2 TRBD1 NA TRBV5-8 TGTGCCAGCAGTTCACTACAGGGGACCTATGGCTACACCTTC CASSSLQGTYGYTF
14 TRBJ1-6 NA NA TRBV2 TGTGCCAGCAAAGAGGAGCAGGGAATCTCACCCCTCCACTTT CASKEEQGISPLHF
15 TRBJ2-1 NA once TRBV15 TGTGCCACCAGCAGAGATCTTCAACCCTCCGGTGAGCAGTTCTTC CATSRDLQPSGEQFF
14 TRBJ2-3 TRBD1 NA TRBV7-2 TGTGCCAGCGGCCGGGACAGTGCCACAGATACGCAGTATTTT CASGRDSATDTQYF
16 TRBJ1-6 TRBD1 once TRBV25-1 TGTGCCAGCAAAGGGACAGAAGGCTCCTATAATTCACCCCTCCACTTT CASKGTEGSYNSPLHF
15 TRBJ2-2 NA NA TRBV15 TGTGCCACCAGCTCCCGACTAGGAAACACCGGGGAGCTGTTTTTT CATSSRLGNTGELFF
14 TRBJ1-1 NA few TRBV7-2 TGTGCCAGCAGCTTTCAGGGAAGGGGCACTGAAGCTTTCTTT CASSFQGRGTEAFF
15 TRBJ2-7 NA NA TRBV25-1 TGTGCCAGCAGTGCCCCGACTAACACTGGGTACGAGCAGTACTTC CASSAPTNTGYEQYF
15 TRBJ2-2 NA once TRBV28 TGTGCCAGCAGAAACTCCGACAGTGTCACCGGGGAGCTGTTTTTT CASRNSDSVTGELFF
18 TRBJ2-2 TRBD2 few TRBV5-6 TGTGCCAGCAGCTTGAAGGGACTAGCGGGAGGGAACACCGGGGAGCTGTTTTTT CASSLKGLAGGNTGELFF
14 TRBJ2-3 NA once TRBV11-3 TGTGCCAGCAGCCCGAGCCCTACAGGGGATACGCAGTATTTT CASSPSPTGDTQYF
15 TRBJ1-2 TRBD1 NA TRBV19 TGTGCCAGTAGTATAGAAGTTTGGACAGGGAATGGCTACACCTTC CASSIEVWTGNGYTF
17 TRBJ2-7 TRBD2 NA TRBV4-1 TGCGCCAGCAGCCAAGATCTAGCGGGAGGGCGAAGGGGCGAGCAGTACTTC CASSQDLAGGRRGEQYF
12 TRBJ1-2 NA NA TRBV6-6 TGTGCCAGCAGTTACCCTGCGTATGGCTACACCTTC CASSYPAYGYTF
14 TRBJ2-5 NA NA TRBV3-1/TRBV3-2 TGTGCCAGCAGCCAAGTGCGGTATCAAGAGACCCAGTACTTC CASSQVRYQETQYF
16 TRBJ2-5 NA NA TRBV24-1 TGTGCCACCAGTGACGGAACAGGACAGCCTCAAGAGACCCAGTACTTC CATSDGTGQPQETQYF
14 TRBJ2-3 TRBD2 NA TRBV29-1 TGCAGCGTCGCGGGACTAGCGGGCACAGATACGCAGTATTTT CSVAGLAGTDTQYF
13 TRBJ1-4 NA few TRBV4-1 TGCGCCAGCAGCTGGGGCGCTAATGAAAAACTGTTTTTT CASSWGANEKLFF
15 TRBJ2-3 TRBD2 NA TRBV9 TGTGCCAGCAGCGCAGCGGGAGGTACAATAGATACGCAGTATTTT CASSAAGGTIDTQYF
15 TRBJ2-3 TRBD1 NA TRBV9 TGTGCCAGCAGCGTAGACACAGGGGGAACAGATACGCAGTATTTT CASSVDTGGTDTQYF
13 TRBJ1-5 TRBD1 NA TRBV7-2 TGTGCCAGCAGCCAACAGGGGGATCAGCCCCAGCATTTT CASSQQGDQPQHF
12 TRBJ1-1 TRBD1 many TRBV3-1/TRBV3-2 TGTGCCAGCAGGAACAGGGGGGGTGAAGCTTTCTTT CASRNRGGEAFF
16 TRBJ2-2 NA NA TRBV3-1/TRBV3-2 TGTGCCAGCAGCCAAGTACCTTTGAGGAACACCGGGGAGCTGTTTTTT CASSQVPLRNTGELFF
13 TRBJ2-7 NA NA TRBV6-6 TGTGCCAGCAGTTCCGGGACAAGCTACGAGCAGTACTTC CASSSGTSYEQYF
15 TRBJ2-1 TRBD2 NA TRBV2 TGTGCCAGCAGTGATCGCGGGGGTCCTTACAATGAGCAGTTCTTC CASSDRGGPYNEQFF
14 TRBJ2-5 TRBD1 NA TRBV2 TGTGCCAGCAACGGACAGGGACGGCAAGAGACCCAGTACTTC CASNGQGRQETQYF
12 TRBJ1-2 NA NA TRBV6-2/TRBV6-3 TGTGCCAGCAGCCACCAGGGGTATGGCTACACCTTC CASSHQGYGYTF
16 TRBJ2-5 TRBD2 once TRBV28 TGTGCCAGCAGTTTAGGAGGTTGGGGGGGTCAAGAGACCCAGTACTTC CASSLGGWGGQETQYF
15 TRBJ2-3 TRBD1 NA TRBV29-1 TGCAGCGTTGATTGGTTACAGGGGGTAACAGATACGCAGTATTTT CSVDWLQGVTDTQYF
13 TRBJ1-2 TRBD1 few TRBV5-1 TGCGCCAGCAGCCCCGGGACAGGGAACGGCTACACCTTC CASSPGTGNGYTF
14 TRBJ1-2 TRBD1 NA TRBV27 TGTGCCAGCAGTTTAGAGAGGACAGGGGCCGGCTACACCTTC CASSLERTGAGYTF
13 TRBJ1-2 NA NA TRBV7-3 TGTGCCAGCAGCTTGCCCGGGATGGATGGCTACACCTTC CASSLPGMDGYTF
16 TRBJ1-2 NA NA TRBV19 TGTGCCAGTAGTTTTCGATACGCAGGAAATAACTATGGCTACACCTTC CASSFRYAGNNYGYTF
15 TRBJ1-1 TRBD1 NA TRBV11-2 TGTGCCAGCAGCTTGGGACAGGGGATGGTCACTGAAGCTTTCTTT CASSLGQGMVTEAFF
12 TRBJ1-5 NA NA TRBV6-5 TGTGCCAGCAACAGGCCCAATCAGCCCCAGCATTTT CASNRPNQPQHF
17 TRBJ2-2 TRBD2 NA TRBV4-2 TGTGCCAGCAGCCAAGAGGCCAGCGGGGGAGTCGGAGGGGAGCTGTTTTTT CASSQEASGGVGGELFF
15 TRBJ1-1 NA NA TRBV25-1 TGTGCCAGCAGTGCACAGACAGTTAGTGGCACTGAAGCTTTCTTT CASSAQTVSGTEAFF
16 TRBJ2-2 TRBD1 once TRBV28 TGTGCCAGTAACACCCTCGGACAGGGTAGACCCGGGGAGCTGTTTTTT CASNTLGQGRPGELFF
12 TRBJ1-1 TRBD1 NA TRBV6-5 TGTGCCACCCAGGGGGGCCCCACTGAAGCTTTCTTT CATQGGPTEAFF
12 TRBJ2-7 TRBD2 NA TRBV19 TGTGCCAGTAGAGGACTAGGCGGGGAGCAGTACTTC CASRGLGGEQYF
13 TRBJ2-7 NA few TRBV19 TGTGCCAGTAGTATAGATCCCACCTACGAGCAGTACTTC CASSIDPTYEQYF
13 TRBJ2-1 NA NA TRBV2 TGTGCCAGCAGTGTGTCATCGTGGAGTGAGCAGTTCTTC CASSVSSWSEQFF
17 TRBJ2-1 NA NA TRBV29-1 TGCAGCGTTGGTCCTGGTCCCCCGAGTAGCTCCTACAATGAGCAGTTCTTC CSVGPGPPSSSYNEQFF
15 TRBJ1-1 TRBD1 NA TRBV30 TGTGCCGGAGGGACAGTGACCCGGGTGAACACTGAAGCTTTCTTT CAGGTVTRVNTEAFF
13 TRBJ1-5 NA few TRBV3-1/TRBV3-2 TGTGCCAGCAGTTACTCGGGGTCCTTGCCCCAGCATTTT CASSYSGSLPQHF
13 TRBJ1-5 NA NA TRBV2 TGTGCCAGCATGGGGAGCTCTGGTCAGCCCCAGCATTTT CASMGSSGQPQHF